This T cell receptor beta chain comes out of a study of cytomegalovirus exposure and HLA in healthy donors. The primer mix had 60 Vbeta and 13 Jbeta primers. Libraries were prepared by immunoSEQ multiplex PCR; TCRdb keeps only in-frame clonotypes and omits some of them. Found here are around 200,000 clones, 65% to 80% of them singletons; the top ten hold roughly 0.22%. Study-level findings and limits: The listing of 150 to 200 TCR beta chains classed them as cytomegalovirus-associated. The CMV antigen specificity of a few CMV-associated chains was confirmed through in vitro analysis. It has been reported that TCR beta sequences accurately predicted the HLA-A and HLA-B alleles of most subjects.

The germline V gene encodes CDR1 LNHNV and CDR2 YYDKDF (reference sequence). This CDR3 spans 19 amino acids. J lost 0 bases, V lost 3 bases, and 13 bases had no gene match. Concerning this clone itself: Its specificity is not known.

Each of the donors was a healthy bone marrow donor. The receptor's source is a girl aged 2-10 years in good health and CMV-seronegative. V usage is TRBV15 and J usage is TRBJ2-7; 11 bases line up with TRBD2. Sequencing used PBMCs. CDR3 DNA sequence: TGTGCCACCAGCAGGCCGACTAGCGGGAACACGCCCTGCTCCTACGAGCAGTACTTC. Protein: CATSRPTSGNTPCSYEQYF.